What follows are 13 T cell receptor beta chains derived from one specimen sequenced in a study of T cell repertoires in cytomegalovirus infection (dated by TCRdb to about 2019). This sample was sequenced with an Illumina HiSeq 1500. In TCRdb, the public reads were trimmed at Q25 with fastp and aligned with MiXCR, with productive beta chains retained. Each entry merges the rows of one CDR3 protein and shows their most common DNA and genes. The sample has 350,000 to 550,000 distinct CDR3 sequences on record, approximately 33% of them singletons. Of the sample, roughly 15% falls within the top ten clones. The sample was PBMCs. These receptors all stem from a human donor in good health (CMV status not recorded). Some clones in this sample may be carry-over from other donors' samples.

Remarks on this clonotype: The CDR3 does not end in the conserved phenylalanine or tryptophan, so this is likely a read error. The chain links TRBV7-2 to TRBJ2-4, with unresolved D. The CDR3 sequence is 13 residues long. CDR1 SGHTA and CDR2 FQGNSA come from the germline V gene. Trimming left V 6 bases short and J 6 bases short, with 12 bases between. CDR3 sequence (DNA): TGTGCCAGCAGTTCAGCAGGCACAAACATTCAGTACTTA. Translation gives CASSSAGTNIQYL.

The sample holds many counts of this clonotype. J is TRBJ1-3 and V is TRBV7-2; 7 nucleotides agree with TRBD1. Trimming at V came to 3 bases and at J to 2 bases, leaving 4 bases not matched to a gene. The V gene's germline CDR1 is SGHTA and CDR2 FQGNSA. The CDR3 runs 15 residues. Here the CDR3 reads CASSFRQGAGNTIYF. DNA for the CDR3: TGTGCCAGCAGCTTCCGACAGGGTGCTGGAAACACCATATATTTT.

As DNA, the CDR3 is TGTGCCAGCAGCGGGACAGCATACACAGATACGCAGTATTTT. Its protein is CASSGTAYTDTQYF. This chain joins TRBV2 and TRBJ2-3, with 7 positions matching TRBD1. CDR3 size: 14 residues. Germline V CDR1 and CDR2: SNHLY, FYNNEI. Trimming removed 6 bases from V and 2 bases from J; junction bases left unmatched: 5.

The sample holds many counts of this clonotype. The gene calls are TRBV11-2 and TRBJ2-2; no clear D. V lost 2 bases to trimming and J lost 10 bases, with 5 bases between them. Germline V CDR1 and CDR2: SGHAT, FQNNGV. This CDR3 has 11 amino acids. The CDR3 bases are TGTGCCAGCAGCTTAAAGTCGGAGCTGTTTTTT. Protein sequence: CASSLKSELFF.

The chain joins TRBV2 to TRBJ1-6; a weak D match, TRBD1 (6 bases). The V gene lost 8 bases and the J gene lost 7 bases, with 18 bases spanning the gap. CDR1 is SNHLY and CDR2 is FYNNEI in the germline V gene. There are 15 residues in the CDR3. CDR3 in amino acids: CASQVGGPRNSPLHF. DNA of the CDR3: TGTGCCAGCCAGGTTGGGGGGCCCCGGAATTCACCCCTCCACTTT.

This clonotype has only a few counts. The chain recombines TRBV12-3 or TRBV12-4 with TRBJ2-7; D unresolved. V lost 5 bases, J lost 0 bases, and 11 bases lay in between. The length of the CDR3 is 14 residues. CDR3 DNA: TGTGCCAGCAGTCCCCGGGCCCGCTCCTACGAGCAGTACTTC. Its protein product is CASSPRARSYEQYF.

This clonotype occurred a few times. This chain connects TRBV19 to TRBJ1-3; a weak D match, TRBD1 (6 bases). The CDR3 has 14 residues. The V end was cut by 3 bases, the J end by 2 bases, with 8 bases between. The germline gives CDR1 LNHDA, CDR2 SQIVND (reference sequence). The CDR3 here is CASSIGGPGNTIYF. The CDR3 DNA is TGTGCCAGTAGTATCGGGGGGCCTGGAAACACCATATATTTT.

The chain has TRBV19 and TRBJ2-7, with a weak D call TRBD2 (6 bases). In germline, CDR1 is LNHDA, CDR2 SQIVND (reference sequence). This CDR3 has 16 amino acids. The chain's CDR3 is CATGAKGGDSGREQYF. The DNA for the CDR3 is TGTGCTACAGGAGCGAAGGGCGGGGACTCCGGCCGCGAGCAGTACTTC.

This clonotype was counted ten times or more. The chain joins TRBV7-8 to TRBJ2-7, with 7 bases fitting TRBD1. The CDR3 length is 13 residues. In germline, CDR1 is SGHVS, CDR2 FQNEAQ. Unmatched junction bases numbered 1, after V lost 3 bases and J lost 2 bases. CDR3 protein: CASSFDRAYEQYF. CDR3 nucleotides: TGTGCCAGCAGCTTCGACAGGGCCTACGAGCAGTACTTC.

CDR3 nucleotide sequence: TGTGCCAGCAGCTTGGCCGTTTTGGACGGAACCATGAACACTGAAGCTTTCTTT. It is translated as CASSLAVLDGTMNTEAFF. The J gene is TRBJ1-1, the V gene TRBV5-4; D gene ambiguous. Trimming removed 0 bases from V and 0 bases from J, with 18 bases in between. Germline V lookup: CDR1 SGHNT, CDR2 YYREEE (reference sequence). The CDR3 contains 18 residues. Together with reference TRBV5-4 and TRBJ1-1, the CDR3 gives the full variable domain: ETGVTQSPTHLIKTRGQQVTLRCSSQSGHNTVSWYQQALGQGPQFIFQYYREEENGRGNFPPRFSGLQFPNYSSELNVNALELDDSALYLCASSLAVLDGTMNTEAFFGQGTRLTVV.

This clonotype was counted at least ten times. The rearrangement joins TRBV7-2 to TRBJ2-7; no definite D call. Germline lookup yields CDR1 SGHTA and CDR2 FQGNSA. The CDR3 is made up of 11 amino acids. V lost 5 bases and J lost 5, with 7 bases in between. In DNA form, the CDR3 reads TGTGCCAGCAGCGATACCCACGAGCAGTACTTC. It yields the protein CASSDTHEQYF.

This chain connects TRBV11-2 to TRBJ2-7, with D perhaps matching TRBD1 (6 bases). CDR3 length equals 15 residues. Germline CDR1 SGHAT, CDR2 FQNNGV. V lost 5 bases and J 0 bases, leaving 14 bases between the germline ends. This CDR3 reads CASSLALGHSYEQYF. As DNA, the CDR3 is TGTGCCAGCAGCCTAGCCTTGGGACACTCCTACGAGCAGTACTTC.

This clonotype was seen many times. This CDR3 is CASNIDGIPRTNYGYTF. CDR3 nucleotide sequence: TGTGCCAGCAATATCGACGGAATCCCTAGAACTAACTATGGCTACACCTTC. The chain couples TRBV6-2 or TRBV6-3 to TRBJ1-2; D ambiguous. The ends were cut back, 7 bases at V and 0 bases at J, with 21 bases in the middle. CDR1 and CDR2 from the germline V gene are MNHEY and SVGEGT. The CDR3 sequence is 17 residues long.